Shown below are 7 T cell receptor beta chains from a single sample sequenced in a study of shared clonotypes between healthy human individuals. Data came from immunoSEQ multiplex PCR; TCRdb stores just in-frame clones and leaves some out. This table holds millions of clones, just over 90% found once. The sequenced material came from naive CD4+ T cells sorted from blood. Subset here: CD45RA+ positively selected. These receptors all stem from a man between 18 and 29 years old in good health.

Comment on this clone: The same CDR3 can be traced to other DNA sequences in this sample. This rearrangement joins TRBV7-9 to TRBJ2-7; either TRBD1 or TRBD2 may fit D (6 bases each). Trimming removed 0 bases from V and 1 base from J, with 7 bases in between. Per germline, CDR1 SEHNR and CDR2 FQNEAQ (reference sequence). This CDR3 has 14 residues. As DNA, the CDR3 is TGTGCCAGCAGCTTAGCAGGGGGGTCCTACGAGCAGTACTTC. As protein: CASSLAGGSYEQYF. The full variable domain, in which reference TRBV7-9 and TRBJ2-7 provide the parts outside the CDR3, is DTGVSQNPRHKITKRGQNVTFRCDPISEHNRLYWYRQTLGQGPEFLTYFQNEAQLEKSRLLSDRFSAERPKGSFSTLEIQRTEQGDSAMYLCASSLAGGSYEQYFGPGTRLTVT.

The V gene is TRBV28, the J gene TRBJ1-1, with D possibly TRBD1 on 5 matching bases. The V and J ends lost 3 bases and 4 bases respectively, with 15 bases between them. Germline lookup yields CDR1 MDHEN and CDR2 SYDVKM. CDR3 length: 15 amino acids. The CDR3 sequence: CASSFGGLGGTEAFF. In nucleotides, the CDR3 is TGTGCCAGCAGTTTTGGGGGGTTGGGTGGCACTGAAGCTTTCTTT.

The V and J genes are TRBV10-3 and TRBJ2-3, with D perhaps TRBD2 (5 bases). Germline V gives CDR1 ENHRY, CDR2 SYGVKD. The CDR3 contains 11 residues. The CDR3 DNA reads TGTGGGGTCGGGGGCACAGATACGCAGTATTTT. Translating it yields CGVGGTDTQYF.

The rearrangement uses TRBV9 and TRBJ2-1, with TRBD2 matching over 7 bases. J lost 5 bases, V lost 0 bases, and 8 bases had no gene match. The CDR3 runs to 16 residues. The germline gives CDR1 SGDLS, CDR2 YYNGEE. In DNA form, the CDR3 reads TGTGCCAGCAGCGTAGGGCCAGCGGGGACCGACAATGAGCAGTTCTTC. Translated: CASSVGPAGTDNEQFF.

The count of this clone is one. The gene calls are TRBV27 and TRBJ1-3; TRBD1 matches at 8 bases. Unmatched junction bases numbered 0, after V lost 2 bases and J lost 0 bases. The CDR3 runs 15 residues. Germline V CDR1 and CDR2: MNHEY, SMNVEV (reference sequence). The CDR3 is CASSLGTGSGNTIYF. In DNA form, the CDR3 reads TGTGCCAGCAGTTTAGGGACAGGCTCTGGAAACACCATATATTTT.

This chain connects TRBV4-1 to TRBJ1-4; D might be TRBD1 (6 bases). V lost 2 bases and J lost 8, with 24 bases in between. CDR1 and CDR2 from the germline V gene are MGHRA and YSYEKL. The CDR3 is 18 residues long. CDR3 protein: CASSQIPGTRRGGEKLFF. The CDR3, as DNA: TGCGCCAGCAGCCAAATTCCCGGGACAAGGAGGGGTGGAGAAAAACTGTTTTTT.

This rearrangement joins TRBV7-8 to TRBJ2-1; D unresolved. The CDR3 spans 11 residues. In germline, CDR1 is SGHVS, CDR2 FQNEAQ. Trimming took 5 bases from V and 9 from J, leaving 8 bases between them. In DNA, the CDR3 is TGTGCCAGCAGCCCAGCCTTTGAGCAGTTCTTC. Its translation: CASSPAFEQFF.